This TCR beta chain was identified during a study of T cell repertoires in cytomegalovirus infection. Study-level background: Through public TCR beta signatures, both CMV infection and matching HLA type were indicated.

TCRdb used MiXCR to reprocess the reads, holding one entry per CDR3 protein. The sample yields about 700,000 distinct CDR3 sequences, around a third seen once. A remark on this clonotype: The target antigen is unknown.

The V segment lost 1 base and the J segment 6 bases; nucleotides outside the gene matches: 22. Germline CDR1 is DFQATT and CDR2 is SNEGSKA (reference sequence). CDR3 length equals 20 residues. The chain has TRBV20-1 and TRBJ2-1, with 9 bases lining up with TRBD2. The sample was cultured PBMCs, taken from culture after CMV antigen stimulation. This TCR came from a human donor in good health (CMV status not recorded). Some clones in this sample may be carry-over from other donors' samples. For the CDR3, the DNA is TGCAGTGCTAGAGTGGCCCTAGGGGCCAGCGGGAGGTCCTCAGGCAATGAGCAGTTCTTC. This codes for CSARVALGASGRSSGNEQFF.